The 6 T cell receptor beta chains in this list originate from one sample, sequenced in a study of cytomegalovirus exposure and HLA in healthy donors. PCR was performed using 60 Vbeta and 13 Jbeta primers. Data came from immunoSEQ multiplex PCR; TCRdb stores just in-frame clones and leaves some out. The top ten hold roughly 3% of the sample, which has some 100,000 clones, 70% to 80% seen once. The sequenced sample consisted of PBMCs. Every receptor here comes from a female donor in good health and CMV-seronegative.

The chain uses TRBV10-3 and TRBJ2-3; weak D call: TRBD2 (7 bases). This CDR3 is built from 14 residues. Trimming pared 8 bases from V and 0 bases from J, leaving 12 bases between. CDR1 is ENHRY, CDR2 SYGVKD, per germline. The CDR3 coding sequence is TGTGCCATCGGGGCGGGGGCTAGCACAGATACGCAGTATTTT. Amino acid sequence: CAIGAGASTDTQYF.

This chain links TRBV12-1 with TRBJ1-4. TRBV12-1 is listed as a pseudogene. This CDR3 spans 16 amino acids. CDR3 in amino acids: CASSFPGGAHREKLFF. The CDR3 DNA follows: TGTGCCAGCAGCTTCCCCGGGGGAGCACATCGAGAAAAACTGTTTTTT.

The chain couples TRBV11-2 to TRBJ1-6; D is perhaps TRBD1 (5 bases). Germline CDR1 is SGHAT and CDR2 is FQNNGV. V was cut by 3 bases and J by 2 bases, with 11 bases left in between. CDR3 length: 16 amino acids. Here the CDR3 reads CASSFAGITYNSPLHF. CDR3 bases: TGTGCCAGCAGCTTCGCAGGGATCACCTATAATTCACCCCTCCACTTT.

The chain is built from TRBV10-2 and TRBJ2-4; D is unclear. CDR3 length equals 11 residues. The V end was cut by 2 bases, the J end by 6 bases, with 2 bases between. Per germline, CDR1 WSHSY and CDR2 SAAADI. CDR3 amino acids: CASSERNIQYF. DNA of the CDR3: TGCGCCAGCAGTGAGCGAAACATTCAGTACTTC.

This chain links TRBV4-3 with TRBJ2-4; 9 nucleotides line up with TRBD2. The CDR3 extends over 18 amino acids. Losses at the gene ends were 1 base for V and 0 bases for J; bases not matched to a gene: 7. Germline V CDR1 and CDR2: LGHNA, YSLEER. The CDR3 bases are TGCGCCAGCAGCCAAGGGCTAGCGGGGACCTTAGCCAAAAACATTCAGTACTTC. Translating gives CASSQGLAGTLAKNIQYF.

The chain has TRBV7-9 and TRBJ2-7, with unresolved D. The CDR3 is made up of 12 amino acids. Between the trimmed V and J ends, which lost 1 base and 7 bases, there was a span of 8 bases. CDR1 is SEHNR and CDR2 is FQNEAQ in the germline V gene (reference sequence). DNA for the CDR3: TGTGCCAGCAGCTTAGACGACGGGGAGCAGTACTTC. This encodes CASSLDDGEQYF.